This entry features one TCR beta chain sequence. Its antigen is still unknown. Base qualities are not provided; no much larger clone lies one nucleotide away. The library was obtained by the immunoSEQ multiplex PCR assay. Drawn from immuneACCESS, this table holds only the in-frame rearrangements with V and J called that TCRdb kept. Clones are partly lost; checked studies trace under half to an unresolved V gene and leave the rest unexplained. The sample contains around 57,000 clones, around 91% of them found a single time. In total, the top ten clones hold around 2.2% of the sample. These data originate in a study of T cell changes during pregnancy in multiple sclerosis (dated by TCRdb to 2018 to 2020). Background for the entire study: In women with multiple sclerosis, the researchers looked at how the T cell repertoire shifted as pregnancy progressed.

The CDR3 starts with the cysteine, ends with the phenylalanine, and has 20 residues. Left in the record is the CDR3 DNA by itself, 60 bases read in frame from the first base. After removal of 5 bases from V and 2 bases from J, the junction retains 16 bases not matched to a gene. The germline V gene sets CDR1 to MDHEN and CDR2 to SYDVKM. The chain is encoded by TRBV28 joined to TRBJ1-5, with 12 bases in between that match TRBD1. The sequencing here drew on peripheral blood, taken in the third trimester of pregnancy. This TCR derives from a female donor in good health, enrolled as a control in a pregnancy study. The nucleotides read TGTGCCAGCAGTCTTTACTTACCGGGACAGGGGGCGCTGGGCAATCAGCCCCAGCATTTT. Its amino acids are CASSLYLPGQGALGNQPQHF.